Listed below are T cell receptor beta chains from one sample, sequenced in a study of spatial heterogeneity in lung cancer. One entry per CDR3 protein, called by TCRdb with MiXCR from the 5' RACE reads. The table lists about 85,000 distinct CDR3 sequences, approximately 21% of them singletons. Sequences were derived from PBMCs, sampled at surgery. The receptors come from a male donor with early-stage non-small cell lung cancer. Both conserved end residues are part of each CDR3. A D gene is named only where the DNA matches it firmly. Some rows have no size entry. The others give once, few or many, or a class for an expanded clone.

V gene	J gene	D gene	clone size	CDR3 DNA	CDR3 protein
TRBV5-1	TRBJ2-2	NA	few	TGCGCCAGCAGCTCCCCGGGGACGAACACCGGGGAGCTGTTTTTT	CASSSPGTNTGELFF
TRBV29-1	TRBJ1-1	TRBD1	NA	TGCAGCGTTGAGAAGGGGGCCGATGAAGCTTTCTTT	CSVEKGADEAFF
TRBV7-2	TRBJ2-5	NA	few	TGTGCCAGCAGCACCGAAGAGACCCAGTACTTC	CASSTEETQYF
TRBV12-3/TRBV12-4	TRBJ1-1	NA	few	TGTGCCAGCAGTTTTGGGCAGGGAGTAGCTTTCTTT	CASSFGQGVAFF
TRBV18	TRBJ2-1	NA	NA	TGTGCCAGCTCCCGGGACATCTTTAATGAGCAGTTCTTC	CASSRDIFNEQFF
TRBV29-1	TRBJ2-2	NA	NA	TGCAGCGTCGCCTCTAGACTCGGCACCGGGGAGCTGTTTTTT	CSVASRLGTGELFF
TRBV2	TRBJ1-3	NA	NA	TGTGCCAGCAGTCCTGGAAACACCATATATTTT	CASSPGNTIYF
TRBV20-1	TRBJ1-5	NA	few	TGCAGTGCTAGAGCCGCAGGGTTGGCCAATCAGCCCCAGCATTTT	CSARAAGLANQPQHF
TRBV19	TRBJ1-5	NA	many	TGTGCCAGTAGGTCTCGAGGGGGGCACAATCAGCCCCAGCATTTT	CASRSRGGHNQPQHF
TRBV7-2	TRBJ2-1	NA	few	TGTGCCAGCAGCTCAAGGAGCGAGTACAATGAGCAGTTCTTC	CASSSRSEYNEQFF
TRBV11-3	TRBJ1-1	NA	few	TGTGCCAGCAGTTTACACCAGAACACTGAAGCTTTCTTT	CASSLHQNTEAFF
TRBV11-2	TRBJ1-1	NA	NA	TGTGCCAGCAGCTTTCCAGGGAACACTGAAGCTTTCTTT	CASSFPGNTEAFF
TRBV3-1	TRBJ2-1	TRBD2	NA	TGTGCCAGCAGCCAAGATCAGGCTAGCGGGAGACTATTCTACAATGAGCAGTTCTTC	CASSQDQASGRLFYNEQFF
TRBV6-2/TRBV6-3	TRBJ2-7	NA	few	TGTGCCAGCAGTTACGCCGCAGGGGATATGAGATACGAGCAGTACTTC	CASSYAAGDMRYEQYF
TRBV6-2/TRBV6-3	TRBJ1-2	NA	NA	TGTGCCAGCAGTTACGCTGGCGGCGGCTACACCTTC	CASSYAGGGYTF
TRBV18	TRBJ2-7	NA	NA	TGTGCCAGCTCACCAGGGGGGCCCTACGAGCAGTACTTC	CASSPGGPYEQYF
TRBV5-4	TRBJ2-5	TRBD1	NA	TGTGCCAGCAGCCCCCGGTCGGGGACAGGGGGCCAAGAGACCCAGTACTTC	CASSPRSGTGGQETQYF
TRBV3-1	TRBJ2-3	NA	many	TGTGCCAGCACCCCAGGGGTTCTGGCAGATACGCAGTATTTT	CASTPGVLADTQYF
TRBV5-5	TRBJ1-1	NA	NA	TGTGCCAGCAGTACCGGGCCCTATAACACTGAAGCTTTCTTT	CASSTGPYNTEAFF
TRBV6-4	TRBJ2-3	NA	few	TGTGCCAGCAGTGACTCTTCTAGCACAGATACGCAGTATTTT	CASSDSSSTDTQYF
TRBV29-1	TRBJ1-1	TRBD1	many	TGCAGCGTTGATGATCCAGGGGGGTTTGAAGCTTTCTTT	CSVDDPGGFEAFF
TRBV11-3	TRBJ2-2	NA	many	TGTGCCAGCAGCCCCCTGGTCGGCGGGGAGCTGTTTTTT	CASSPLVGGELFF
TRBV7-3	TRBJ2-2	NA	many	TGTGCCAGCAGTCCAGCGTGGGGAAGGGAGCTGTTTTTT	CASSPAWGRELFF
TRBV21-1	TRBJ2-5	NA	NA	TGTGCCAGCAGCAAAAGCCGGGCAGGGGATGGAGAGACCCAGTACTTC	CASSKSRAGDGETQYF
TRBV12-3/TRBV12-4	TRBJ2-7	NA	few	TGTGCCAGCAGCCCGGGGACGGGTGTATATTACGAGCAGTACTTC	CASSPGTGVYYEQYF
TRBV11-2	TRBJ1-1	NA	few	TGTGCCTCTGGGGGGGAAGCTTTCTTT	CASGGEAFF
TRBV5-1	TRBJ2-1	NA	few	TGCGCCAGCAGCTTGTTCGCGCAGGGCGGACGTGAGCAGTTCTTC	CASSLFAQGGREQFF
TRBV11-1	TRBJ2-3	NA	NA	TGTGCCAGCAGCACCGTCACAGATACGCAGTATTTT	CASSTVTDTQYF
TRBV2	TRBJ2-7	TRBD1	few	TGTGCCAGCAGCAACAGGGGAAGGTCCTACGAGCAGTACTTC	CASSNRGRSYEQYF
TRBV3-1	TRBJ2-3	NA	NA	TGTGCCAGCAGCCAAGCGACTAGCACAGATACGCAGTATTTT	CASSQATSTDTQYF
TRBV5-1	TRBJ2-5	NA	few	TGCGCCAGCAGCGGGGGACTCGGAGGCTCGGAGACCCAGTACTTC	CASSGGLGGSETQYF
TRBV11-2	TRBJ2-3	TRBD1	NA	TGTGCCAGCAGCTTTGGGACAGGGCCGCAGTATTTT	CASSFGTGPQYF
TRBV6-1	TRBJ2-3	NA	many	TGTGCCAGCAGTGAAGACACGGGGGGCACAGATACGCAGTATTTT	CASSEDTGGTDTQYF
TRBV10-2	TRBJ1-1	NA	many	TGCGCCAGTGCATGGCGGTGGACTGAAGCTTTCTTT	CASAWRWTEAFF
TRBV27	TRBJ2-5	TRBD1	NA	TGTGCCAGCAGTCCGAGGGGGCGACAAGAGACCCAGTACTTC	CASSPRGRQETQYF
TRBV6-5	TRBJ2-2	TRBD1	NA	TGTGCCAGCAGTTGGACAGGGCGCACCGGGGAGCTGTTTTTT	CASSWTGRTGELFF
TRBV9	TRBJ2-1	TRBD1	NA	TGTGCCAGCAGCGTAGCGGGACAGGCCAGTAATGAGCAGTTCTTC	CASSVAGQASNEQFF